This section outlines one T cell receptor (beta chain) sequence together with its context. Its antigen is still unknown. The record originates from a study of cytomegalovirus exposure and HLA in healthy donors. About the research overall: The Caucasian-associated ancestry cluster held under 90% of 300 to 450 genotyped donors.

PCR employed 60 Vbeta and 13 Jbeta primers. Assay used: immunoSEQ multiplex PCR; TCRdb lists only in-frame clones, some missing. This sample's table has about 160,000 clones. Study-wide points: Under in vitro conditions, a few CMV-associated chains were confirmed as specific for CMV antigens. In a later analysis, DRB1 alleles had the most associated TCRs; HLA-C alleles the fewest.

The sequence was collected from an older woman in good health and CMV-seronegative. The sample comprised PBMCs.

The CDR3 protein is CASSLGLIPNEQFF. CDR3 sequence (DNA): TGTGCCAGCAGCTTAGGCCTAATCCCCAATGAGCAGTTCTTC. This chain joins TRBV7-9 and TRBJ2-1, with no clear D. The CDR3 spans 14 residues. Trimming took off 1 base at V and 6 bases at J, with 10 bases between the two ends. Per the germline V gene, CDR1 is SEHNR and CDR2 is FQNEAQ (reference sequence).